Presented here are 29 T cell receptor beta chains from one specimen sequenced in a study of blood T cell repertoires in COVID-19. Only in-frame clones appear in the TCRdb table, and some are missing; sequencing was by immunoSEQ multiplex PCR. The sample contains roughly 78,000 clones, approximately 90% of which appear only once. Sequencing used peripheral blood. These receptors originate from a man aged 55 to 69 with acute or convalescent COVID-19.

The rearrangement joins TRBV2 to TRBJ2-4, with a tentative D call TRBD1 (6 bases). The CDR3 is made up of 12 amino acids. Germline loops: CDR1 SNHLY, CDR2 FYNNEI. V lost 8 bases and J lost 4, with 9 bases in between. For the CDR3, the DNA is TGTGCCAGCGGGGGCAGTAAAAACATTCAGTACTTC. This sequence encodes CASGGSKNIQYF.

The chain is built from TRBV4-1 and TRBJ2-2; D remains unclear. V dropped 4 bases and J dropped 2 bases, with 14 bases sitting between them. This CDR3 is built from 16 residues. Per germline, CDR1 MGHRA and CDR2 YSYEKL. This chain's CDR3 is CASSPAFRLNTGELFF. CDR3 bases: TGCGCCAGCAGCCCCGCGTTTCGATTAAACACCGGGGAGCTGTTTTTT.

This clone has only one observation. V and J are TRBV7-8 and TRBJ2-3, with D possibly TRBD1 on 6 matching bases. Germline CDR1 reads SGHVS; CDR2 reads FQNEAQ. This CDR3 spans 14 amino acids. The V end was cut by 4 bases, the J end by 2 bases, with 10 bases between. The CDR3 spells CASSSDRYTDTQYF. The CDR3 nucleotides are TGTGCCAGCAGCTCCGACAGGTACACAGATACGCAGTATTTT.

The rearrangement uses TRBV18 and TRBJ1-1; D is uncertain. Per germline, CDR1 KGHSH and CDR2 LQKENI. Trimming left V 3 bases short and J 1 base short, with 9 bases between. The CDR3 extends over 14 amino acids. The CDR3 protein is CASSPVRENTEAFF. As DNA, the CDR3 is TGTGCCAGCTCACCGGTCCGGGAGAACACTGAAGCTTTCTTT.

The chain is built from TRBV5-4 and TRBJ1-2; perhaps TRBD1 as D (5 bases). Germline V gene sequence: CDR1 SGHNT, CDR2 YYREEE (reference sequence). The CDR3 consists of 14 residues. The V end lost 1 base, the J end lost 2 bases, and 9 bases lay between the germline ends. CDR3 nucleotide sequence: TGTGCCAGCAGCTTGCGACAGCCAAACTATGGCTACACCTTC. Encoded protein: CASSLRQPNYGYTF.

The chain is built from TRBV6-5 and TRBJ1-6; 7 positions agree with TRBD1. The CDR3 is 15 amino acids. The V segment lost 2 bases and the J segment 8 bases; nucleotides outside the gene matches: 6. From germline, CDR1 is MNHEY and CDR2 SVGAGI. The CDR3 DNA reads TGTGCCAGCAGTTACACAAGGGGGCGCGATTCACCCCTCCACTTT. Its protein product is CASSYTRGRDSPLHF.

The chain recombines TRBV6-4 with TRBJ1-1, with 7 bases identical to TRBD1. The CDR3 has 12 residues. V shed 5 bases, J shed 4 bases, and the junction held 1 base outside the gene matches. Germline-derived CDR1 and CDR2 are MRHNA and SNTAGT. The CDR3 DNA is TGTGCCAGCAGTCCAGGGGGCACTGAAGCTTTCTTT. It translates to CASSPGGTEAFF.

This chain joins TRBV5-1 and TRBJ1-1, with TRBD1 as a possible D gene (6 bases). CDR3 size: 15 residues. With 0 bases removed from V and 4 bases from J, the gap between germline ends came to 13 bases. The germline V gene has CDR1 SGHRS and CDR2 YFSETQ. The DNA for the CDR3 is TGCGCCAGCAGCTTGGACCCTCAGGGGAGCACTGAAGCTTTCTTT. Residues: CASSLDPQGSTEAFF.

The rearrangement links TRBV21-1 to TRBJ2-7; the table's D call TRBD2 went unverified against the DNA. TRBV21-1 is described as a pseudogene. The CDR3 is made up of 19 amino acids. CDR3: CASTTKRRKSSGRGDEQYF. CDR3 nucleotide sequence: TGTGCCAGCACCACAAAGCGCAGGAAGTCTAGCGGGAGAGGTGACGAGCAGTACTTC.

The chain carries TRBV3-1 (or the pseudogene TRBV3-2) and TRBJ2-7, with TRBD2 identical over 9 bases. CDR1 is LGHDT, CDR2 YNNKEL, per germline (reference sequence). The CDR3 spans 16 residues. J lost 4 bases, V lost 7 bases, and 14 bases had no gene match. The CDR3 loop reads CASIQSDSGRSYEQYF. As DNA, the CDR3 is TGTGCCAGCATCCAGTCGGATAGCGGGAGAAGTTACGAGCAGTACTTC.

The chain has TRBV27 and TRBJ2-7; 9 bases fit TRBD1. The trim removed 2 bases at V and 7 bases at J, leaving 12 bases unmatched. The CDR3 runs to 16 residues. Germline loops: CDR1 MNHEY, CDR2 SMNVEV (reference sequence). The CDR3 DNA is TGTGCCAGCAGTTTACCCTCCGGGACAGGGAGGCGGGAGCAGTACTTC. It specifies CASSLPSGTGRREQYF.

The genes are TRBV2 and TRBJ2-2; 7 bases fit TRBD1. From germline, CDR1 is SNHLY and CDR2 FYNNEI. The CDR3 has 14 residues. V gave up 6 bases and J gave up 5 bases; unmatched junction bases: 6. The DNA of the CDR3 is TGTGCCAGCAGAGACAGGGTAGGGACCGGGGAGCTGTTTTTT. As protein: CASRDRVGTGELFF.

V gene TRBV6-5 combines with J gene TRBJ1-6, with 8 bases matching TRBD1. V trimming: 2 bases; J trimming: 10 bases; junction bases outside the gene matches: 4. The CDR3 is made up of 14 amino acids. From germline, CDR1 is MNHEY and CDR2 SVGAGI. CDR3 protein: CASSYADRDSPLHF. The CDR3 DNA reads TGTGCCAGCAGTTACGCGGACAGGGACTCACCCCTCCACTTT.

This chain joins TRBV28 and TRBJ1-2, with D possibly matching TRBD1 (6 bases). Between the trimmed V and J ends, which lost 8 bases and 2 bases, there was a span of 9 bases. This CDR3 is built from 12 residues. CDR1 and CDR2 from the germline V gene are MDHEN and SYDVKM. The DNA of the CDR3 is TGTGCCAGCTGGGGGCCCAACTATGGCTACACCTTC. Amino acids: CASWGPNYGYTF.

The chain combines TRBV5-1 with TRBJ2-5; TRBD2 agrees at 8 bases. J was trimmed by 3 bases and V by 1 base; bases with no gene match: 11. The CDR3 is 17 residues long. Germline V gives CDR1 SGHRS, CDR2 YFSETQ. DNA for the CDR3: TGCGCCAGCAGCTTGAGGTCCAGCGGGAGAATAGAAGAGACCCAGTACTTC. Encoded protein: CASSLRSSGRIEETQYF.

The chain joins TRBV5-6 to TRBJ1-2; the D gene is possibly TRBD1 (6 bases). CDR1 is SGHDT and CDR2 is YYEEEE in the germline V gene. The CDR3 runs to 16 residues. V gave up 1 base and J gave up 4 bases, with 17 bases separating them. The CDR3 is CASSLFGQHGPYGYTF. CDR3 coding DNA: TGTGCCAGCAGCTTGTTCGGACAGCATGGTCCCTATGGCTACACCTTC.

This chain uses TRBV3-1 (or the pseudogene TRBV3-2) with TRBJ2-2; 12 nucleotides match TRBD2. The V segment lost 2 bases and the J segment 5 bases; nucleotides outside the gene matches: 0. The CDR3 runs 15 residues. Looked up from germline, CDR1 is LGHDT and CDR2 is YNNKEL (reference sequence). As DNA, the CDR3 is TGTGCCAGCAGCCAAACTAGCGGGAGGACCGGGGAGCTGTTTTTT. Encoded protein: CASSQTSGRTGELFF.

The chain uses TRBV5-1 and TRBJ2-1, with TRBD2 identical over 9 bases. Per the germline V gene, CDR1 is SGHRS and CDR2 is YFSETQ. V dropped 4 bases and J dropped 7; count of bases not matched to a gene: 9. The CDR3 runs to 15 residues. The CDR3 here is CASSTLAGEVNEQFF. In DNA form, the CDR3 reads TGCGCCAGCAGCACCTTAGCGGGAGAAGTTAATGAGCAGTTCTTC.

This clone has only a few counts. The chain couples TRBV19 to TRBJ2-5, with D tentatively TRBD1 (6 bases). The CDR3 length is 14 residues. Germline CDR1 LNHDA, CDR2 SQIVND (reference sequence). Between the trimmed V and J ends, which lost 5 bases and 2 bases, there was a span of 12 bases. This chain's CDR3 is CASSVQGKQETQYF. In nucleotides, the CDR3 is TGTGCCAGTAGTGTTCAGGGGAAGCAAGAGACCCAGTACTTC.

This clone has only a few counts. The chain has TRBV5-3 and TRBJ2-7, with 10 bases lining up with TRBD1. TRBV5-3 qualifies as an ORF whose function is uncertain. This CDR3 region has 16 residues. The V and J ends lost 5 bases and 5 bases, in that order; junction bases with no gene match: 13. In DNA, the CDR3 is TGTGCCAGAAGTAGCGGCCGGGACAGGGGTCAAAACGAGCAGTACTTC. Its protein is CARSSGRDRGQNEQYF.

The chain joins TRBV7-9 to TRBJ1-2, with 8 bases identical to TRBD1. After removal of 1 base from V and 0 bases from J, the junction contained 4 bases not matched to a gene. CDR1 is SEHNR and CDR2 is FQNEAQ in the germline V gene (reference sequence). The CDR3 sequence is 16 residues long. The CDR3 here is CASSLDGTGSNYGYTF. For the CDR3, the DNA is TGTGCCAGCAGCTTAGATGGGACAGGCTCTAACTATGGCTACACCTTC.

V and J are TRBV27 and TRBJ1-2, with D perhaps TRBD1 (5 bases). V lost 5 bases and J 10 bases, leaving 17 bases between the germline ends. Germline V gives CDR1 MNHEY, CDR2 SMNVEV (reference sequence). The CDR3 is 13 amino acids. DNA for the CDR3: TGTGCCAGCAGTCCCCAGGGAATGTTGGACTACACCTTC. It specifies CASSPQGMLDYTF.

This chain connects TRBV7-9 to TRBJ2-1, with 9 bases lining up with TRBD2. The ends lost 4 bases at V and 6 bases at J; junction bases unmatched: 4. The germline V gene encodes CDR1 SEHNR and CDR2 FQNEAQ (reference sequence). The CDR3 has 14 residues. CDR3 DNA sequence: TGTGCCAGCAGCTCAGGACTAGCGCTCAATGAGCAGTTCTTC. Protein sequence: CASSSGLALNEQFF.

This clone was recorded only once. V gene TRBV11-2 combines with J gene TRBJ1-2; D remains unclear. V was trimmed by 4 bases and J by 7 bases, leaving 10 bases between them. The CDR3 runs 12 residues. Per the germline V gene, CDR1 is SGHAT and CDR2 is FQNNGV. The CDR3 DNA follows: TGTGCCAGCAGCTCTGACTCGCTTGGCTACACCTTC. Translating gives CASSSDSLGYTF.

This clone has more than one count but fewer than ten. The chain carries TRBV2 and TRBJ2-5; 11 positions match TRBD2. Losses at the gene ends were 6 bases for V and 1 base for J; bases not matched to a gene: 4. CDR1 SNHLY and CDR2 FYNNEI come from the germline V gene. The CDR3 runs 15 residues. The CDR3 protein is CASRRGLAVQETQYF. The DNA for the CDR3 is TGTGCCAGCAGGAGGGGACTAGCGGTCCAAGAGACCCAGTACTTC. Looking up the rest from reference TRBV2 and TRBJ2-5 gives the full variable domain: EPEVTQTPSHQVTQMGQEVILRCVPISNHLYFYWYRQILGQKVEFLVSFYNNEISEKSEIFDDQFSVERPDGSNFTLKIRSTKLEDSAMYFCASRRGLAVQETQYFGPGTRLLVL.

The chain uses TRBV5-1 and TRBJ2-3; D possibly corresponds to TRBD2 (6 bases). The CDR3 is made up of 16 amino acids. V lost 4 bases and J lost 1, with 16 bases in between. Germline V lookup: CDR1 SGHRS, CDR2 YFSETQ. DNA of the CDR3: TGCGCCAGCAGCCCCGGGAGAATCAGGGGCACAGATACGCAGTATTTT. Protein: CASSPGRIRGTDTQYF.

The J gene is TRBJ2-1, the V gene TRBV5-1, with D possibly being TRBD2 (7 bases). CDR1 is SGHRS and CDR2 is YFSETQ in the germline V gene. The V end was cut by 3 bases, the J end by 1 base, with 14 bases between. CDR3 length equals 16 residues. This CDR3 is CASSSGASGSYNEQFF. CDR3 in DNA: TGCGCCAGCAGCTCAGGGGCTAGCGGTTCCTACAATGAGCAGTTCTTC.

The chain recombines TRBV5-1 with TRBJ1-3; 8 bases match TRBD1. Germline V gene data show CDR1 as SGHRS and CDR2 as YFSETQ. J was trimmed by 0 bases and V by 7 bases; bases with no gene match: 3. The length of the CDR3 is 14 residues. The CDR3 loop is CASRQGISGNTIYF. The CDR3, as DNA: TGCGCCAGCCGACAGGGGATCTCTGGAAACACCATATATTTT. Filled out from reference TRBV5-1 and TRBJ1-3, the complete variable domain reads KAGVTQTPRYLIKTRGQQVTLSCSPISGHRSVSWYQQTPGQGLQFLFEYFSETQRNKGNFPGRFSGRQFSNSRSEMNVSTLELGDSALYLCASRQGISGNTIYFGEGSWLTVV.

This rearrangement joins TRBV9 to TRBJ1-1; D is undetermined. The CDR3 is made up of 13 amino acids. Trimming pared 6 bases from V and 4 bases from J, leaving 13 bases between. Germline V CDR1 and CDR2: SGDLS, YYNGEE. The CDR3 is CASKTLGSTEAFF. CDR3 nucleotide sequence: TGTGCCAGCAAAACTCTAGGGAGCACTGAAGCTTTCTTT. Filled out from reference TRBV9 and TRBJ1-1, the complete variable domain reads DSGVTQTPKHLITATGQRVTLRCSPRSGDLSVYWYQQSLDQGLQFLIQYYNGEERAKGNILERFSAQQFPDLHSELNLSSLELGDSALYFCASKTLGSTEAFFGQGTRLTVV.